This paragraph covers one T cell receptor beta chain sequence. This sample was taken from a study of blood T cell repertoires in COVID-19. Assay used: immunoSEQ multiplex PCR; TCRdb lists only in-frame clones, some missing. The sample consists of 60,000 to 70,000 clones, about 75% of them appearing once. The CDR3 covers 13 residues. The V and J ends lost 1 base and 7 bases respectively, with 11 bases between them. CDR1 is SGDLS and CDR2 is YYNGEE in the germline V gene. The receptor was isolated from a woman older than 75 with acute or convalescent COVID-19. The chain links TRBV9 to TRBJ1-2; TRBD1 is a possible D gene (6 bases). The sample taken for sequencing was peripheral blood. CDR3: CASSVLGAGGYTF. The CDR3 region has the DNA TGTGCCAGCAGCGTACTGGGGGCTGGTGGCTACACCTTC.